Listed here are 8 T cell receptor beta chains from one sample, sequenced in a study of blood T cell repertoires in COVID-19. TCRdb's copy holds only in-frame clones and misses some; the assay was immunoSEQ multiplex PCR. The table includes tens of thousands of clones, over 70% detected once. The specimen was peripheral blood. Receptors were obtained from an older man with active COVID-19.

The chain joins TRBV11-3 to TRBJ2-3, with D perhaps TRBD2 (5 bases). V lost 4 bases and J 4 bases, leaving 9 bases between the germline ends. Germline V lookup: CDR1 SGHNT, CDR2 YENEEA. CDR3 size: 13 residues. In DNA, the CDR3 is TGTGCCAGCAGCTGGGGAGTCGCAGATACGCAGTATTTT. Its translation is CASSWGVADTQYF.

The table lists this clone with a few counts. The CDR3 reads CATSSGVSGEQYF. The CDR3 coding sequence is TGTGCCACCTCCAGCGGGGTTTCAGGCGAGCAGTACTTC. The chain employs TRBV15 and TRBJ2-7; 7 bases are a match to TRBD2. The CDR3 consists of 13 residues. With 8 bases clipped from V and 6 bases from J, the junction kept 10 bases outside the gene matches. CDR1 and CDR2 from the germline V gene are LNHNV and YYDKDF (reference sequence).

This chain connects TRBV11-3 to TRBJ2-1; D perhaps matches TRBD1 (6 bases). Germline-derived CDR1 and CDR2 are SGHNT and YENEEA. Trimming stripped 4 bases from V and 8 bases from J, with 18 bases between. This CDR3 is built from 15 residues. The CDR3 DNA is TGTGCCAGCAGCTCCACAGGGTCCCAAATAGATGAGCAGTTCTTC. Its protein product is CASSSTGSQIDEQFF.

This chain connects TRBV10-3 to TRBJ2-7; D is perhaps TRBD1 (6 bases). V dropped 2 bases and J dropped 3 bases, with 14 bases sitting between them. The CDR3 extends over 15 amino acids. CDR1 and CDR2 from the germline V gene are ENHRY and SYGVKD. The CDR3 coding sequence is TGTGCCATCAGTGAGACCGAGGCACAGGGCTACGAGCAGTACTTC. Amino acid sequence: CAISETEAQGYEQYF.

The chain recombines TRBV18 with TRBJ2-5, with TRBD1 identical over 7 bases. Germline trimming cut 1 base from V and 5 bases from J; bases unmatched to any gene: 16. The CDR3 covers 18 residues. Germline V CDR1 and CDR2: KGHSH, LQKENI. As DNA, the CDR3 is TGTGCCAGCTCACCACTAAAGCTCCCCAGGGGGACCCGGGAGACCCAGTACTTC. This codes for CASSPLKLPRGTRETQYF.

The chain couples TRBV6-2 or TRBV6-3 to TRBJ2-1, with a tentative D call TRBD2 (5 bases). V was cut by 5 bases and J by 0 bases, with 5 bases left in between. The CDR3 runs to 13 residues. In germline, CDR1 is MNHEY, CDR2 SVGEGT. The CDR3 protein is CASSGSSYNEQFF. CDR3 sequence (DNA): TGTGCCAGCAGTGGGAGCTCCTACAATGAGCAGTTCTTC.

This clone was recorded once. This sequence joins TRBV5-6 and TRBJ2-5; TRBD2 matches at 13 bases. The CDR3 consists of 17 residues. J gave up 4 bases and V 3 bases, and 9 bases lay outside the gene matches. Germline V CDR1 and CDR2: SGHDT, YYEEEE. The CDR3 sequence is CASSYPSGTSGIETQYF. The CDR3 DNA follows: TGTGCCAGCAGCTACCCTTCCGGGACTAGCGGGATAGAGACCCAGTACTTC.

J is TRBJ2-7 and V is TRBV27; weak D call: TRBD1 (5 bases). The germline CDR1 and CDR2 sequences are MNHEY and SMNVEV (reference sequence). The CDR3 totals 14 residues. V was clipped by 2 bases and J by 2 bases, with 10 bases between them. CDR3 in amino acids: CASSLDRVAYEQYF. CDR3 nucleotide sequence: TGTGCCAGCAGTTTAGACAGAGTTGCCTACGAGCAGTACTTC.